This T cell receptor beta chain was profiled in a study of cytomegalovirus exposure and HLA in healthy donors. Study conclusions and caveats: Later, an analysis found that TCR clusters from the first cohort tended to co-occur in the roughly 130 validation repertoires. A few CMV-associated chains were confirmed in vitro to be specific for CMV antigens.

V gave up 6 bases and J gave up 6 bases, with 11 bases separating them. Germline V gene data show CDR1 as MDHEN and CDR2 as SYDVKM. The CDR3 runs 13 residues. Separate from the approximately 730-subject first cohort, the approximately 120-subject validation cohort was the one that the donors belonged to. Comments on this clone: Antigen unknown.

TCRdb's copy holds only in-frame clones and misses some; the assay was immunoSEQ multiplex PCR. The table has about 280,000 clones, around nine tenths seen once. J is TRBJ2-2 and V is TRBV28, with D possibly matching TRBD2 (7 bases). This TCR derives from a woman under 30 in good health and CMV-seronegative. The sample consisted of PBMCs. For the CDR3, the DNA is TGTGCCAGCAGCGGGGGGCGGGCCGGGGAGCTGTTTTTT. Translated, it gives CASSGGRAGELFF.